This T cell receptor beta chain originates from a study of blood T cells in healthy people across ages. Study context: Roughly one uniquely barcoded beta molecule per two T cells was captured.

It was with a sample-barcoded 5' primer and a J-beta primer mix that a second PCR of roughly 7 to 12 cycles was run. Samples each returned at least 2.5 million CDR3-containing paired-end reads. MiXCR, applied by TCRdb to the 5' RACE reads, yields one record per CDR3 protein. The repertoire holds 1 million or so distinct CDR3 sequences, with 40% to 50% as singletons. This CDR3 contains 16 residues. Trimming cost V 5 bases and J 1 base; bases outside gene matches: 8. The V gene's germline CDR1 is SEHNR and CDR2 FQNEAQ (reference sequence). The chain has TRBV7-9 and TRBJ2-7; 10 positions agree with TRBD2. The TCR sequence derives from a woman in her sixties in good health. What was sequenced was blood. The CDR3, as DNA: TGTGCCAGCAGCCGTACTAGTAGCGGGAGGTCCTACGAGCAGTACTTC. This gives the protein CASSRTSSGRSYEQYF.